This T cell receptor beta chain appears in the sequencing data of a study of T-cell reconstitution after alpha-beta-depleted transplantation in children. Preparing the TCRbeta library involved the use of unique molecular identifiers. Each CDR3 protein gets one entry after TCRdb re-called the PCR reads with MiXCR. The data contain 250,000 to 300,000 distinct CDR3 sequences, nearly 8% of them singletons. This clonotype has ten or more counts. Antigen: not known. Findings and limits, study-wide: The main origin of T-cell counts and diversity one year after transplant was newly produced T cells.

The TCR comes from a female patient aged 2-9 years who had a stem cell transplant for Fanconi anemia, so the T cells may come from the graft donor. The specimen was peripheral blood, collected 360 days after TCRalphabeta/CD19-depleted stem cell transplant.

CDR3 sequence: CATSRDLVTFYGYTF. The CDR3 DNA sequence: TGTGCCACCAGCAGAGATCTGGTAACTTTCTATGGCTACACCTTC. The chain employs TRBV15 and TRBJ1-2; D is unresolved. Trimming stripped 0 bases from V and 4 bases from J, with 12 bases between. This CDR3 comprises 15 residues. CDR1 and CDR2 (germline): LNHNV, YYDKDF (reference sequence).